This entry lists 13 T cell receptor beta chains sequenced from one sample in a study of T-cell reconstitution after alpha-beta-depleted transplantation in children. A TCRbeta library incorporating unique molecular identifiers was prepared. Using its own MiXCR run on the PCR reads, TCRdb lists one record per CDR3 protein. The sample has hundreds of thousands of distinct CDR3 sequences, more than 10% seen once; the top ten hold roughly 2.8%. The sequences come from PBMCs from the stem cell graft donor, collected from the stem cell graft. All receptors come from a human donor who donated a stem cell graft to a child with acute lymphoblastic leukemia.

Many counts were recorded for this clonotype. The chain couples TRBV24-1 to TRBJ2-2, with D unclear. The CDR3 loop spans 17 amino acids. The ends were cut back, 3 bases at V and 0 bases at J, with 13 bases in the middle. The V gene's germline CDR1 is KGHDR and CDR2 SFDVKD. The CDR3 loop is CATSDAGSRPNTGELFF. Written as DNA, the CDR3 is TGTGCCACCAGTGATGCTGGGTCCAGACCGAACACCGGGGAGCTGTTTTTT.

This clonotype was seen many times. The CDR3 sequence is CASSLAAGNWELFF. The CDR3 DNA reads as TGTGCCAGCAGCTTAGCAGCAGGCAACTGGGAGCTGTTTTTT. The chain joins TRBV7-2 to TRBJ2-2; D ambiguous. There are 14 residues in the CDR3. Trimming removed 0 bases at V and 9 bases at J, with 11 bases between. The germline V gene has CDR1 SGHTA and CDR2 FQGNSA.

V gene TRBV7-9 combines with J gene TRBJ1-4; tentative D call: TRBD1 (6 bases). The V and J ends lost 5 bases and 0 bases respectively, with 13 bases between them. Germline lookup yields CDR1 SEHNR and CDR2 FQNEAQ (reference sequence). The CDR3 extends over 16 amino acids. The chain's CDR3 is CASSARQESTNEKLFF. CDR3 nucleotide sequence: TGTGCCAGCAGCGCCAGACAGGAATCAACTAATGAAAAACTGTTTTTT. Full variable domain (outside the CDR3, taken from reference TRBV7-9 and TRBJ1-4): DTGVSQNPRHKITKRGQNVTFRCDPISEHNRLYWYRQTLGQGPEFLTYFQNEAQLEKSRLLSDRFSAERPKGSFSTLEIQRTEQGDSAMYLCASSARQESTNEKLFFGSGTQLSVL.

The chain links TRBV7-9 to TRBJ1-5; D is perhaps TRBD1 (5 bases). Trimming removed 5 bases at V and 3 bases at J, with 11 bases between. This CDR3 contains 14 residues. Germline V gene lookup returns CDR1 SEHNR and CDR2 FQNEAQ (reference sequence). CDR3 amino acids: CASSQAGYNQPQHF. In DNA form, the CDR3 reads TGTGCCAGCAGCCAGGCAGGGTACAATCAGCCCCAGCATTTT.

At least ten counts were recorded for this clonotype. The chain combines TRBV5-1 with TRBJ2-3; a possible D gene is TRBD2 (5 bases). The germline V gene has CDR1 SGHRS and CDR2 YFSETQ. Trimming left V 5 bases short and J 3 bases short, with 10 bases between. The CDR3 length is 13 residues. CDR3 region: CASSSSGTDTQYF. The CDR3 bases are TGCGCCAGCAGTAGTTCGGGGACAGATACGCAGTATTTT.

The chain links TRBV6-2 or TRBV6-3 to TRBJ2-1; TRBD2 agrees at 11 bases. V was clipped by 10 bases and J by 7 bases; unmatched bases: 6. The CDR3 spans 13 residues. Germline V lookup: CDR1 MNHEY, CDR2 SVGEGT. CDR3 amino acids: CATIAGGSNEQFF. As DNA, the CDR3 is TGTGCCACCATAGCGGGAGGGTCTAATGAGCAGTTCTTC.

In its sample, this clonotype was seen many times. The gene calls are TRBV10-3 and TRBJ1-1; D may be TRBD1 (5 bases). Looked up from germline, CDR1 is ENHRY and CDR2 is SYGVKD. Trimming removed 7 bases at V and 0 bases at J, with 12 bases between. The CDR3 is 14 amino acids. Written as DNA, the CDR3 is TGTGCCATCACGGAGCGGACAATGAACACTGAAGCTTTCTTT. This sequence encodes CAITERTMNTEAFF.

This chain joins TRBV4-2 and TRBJ1-1; D might be TRBD1 (5 bases). Trimming took 4 bases from V and 4 from J, leaving 13 bases between them. Germline CDR1 LGHNA, CDR2 YNFKEQ. The length of the CDR3 is 14 residues. The CDR3 spells CASSPGIGGTEAFF. In DNA, the CDR3 is TGTGCCAGCAGCCCAGGGATCGGCGGCACTGAAGCTTTCTTT.

This clonotype was counted ten times or more. The V and J genes are TRBV5-1 and TRBJ1-6; TRBD1 might be the D (6 bases). This CDR3 is built from 17 residues. V gave up 1 base and J gave up 5 bases, with 16 bases separating them. From germline, CDR1 is SGHRS and CDR2 YFSETQ. The CDR3 region has the DNA TGCGCCAGCAGCTTGAAAGGGGGTCCGACCAATAATTCACCCCTCCACTTT. This translates into CASSLKGGPTNNSPLHF.

This clonotype has at least ten counts. The chain is built from TRBV20-1 and TRBJ1-5; D possibly corresponds to TRBD1 (5 bases). CDR1 is DFQATT, CDR2 SNEGSKA, per germline (reference sequence). Trimming pared 1 base from V and 5 bases from J, leaving 9 bases between. The CDR3 is made up of 13 amino acids. CDR3 nucleotides: TGCAGTGCTAGAGGACAGCTGGATCAGCCCCAGCATTTT. This gives the protein CSARGQLDQPQHF.

This clonotype has ten or more counts. The chain couples TRBV20-1 to TRBJ1-5; perhaps TRBD1 as D (6 bases). Germline values: CDR1 DFQATT, CDR2 SNEGSKA (reference sequence). The V and J ends lost 3 bases and 5 bases respectively, with 8 bases between them. The CDR3 loop spans 12 amino acids. In DNA form, the CDR3 reads TGCAGTGCTAGCAGGACAGATCAGCCCCAGCATTTT. Amino acid sequence: CSASRTDQPQHF.

In this sample, this clonotype turned up many times. The gene calls are TRBV20-1 and TRBJ1-1; unclear D gene. CDR3 length: 11 amino acids. The V end lost 6 bases, the J end lost 5 bases, and 10 bases lay between the germline ends. CDR1 and CDR2 (germline): DFQATT, SNEGSKA (reference sequence). CDR3 DNA sequence: TGCAGTGCCCCCGGGAGGACTGAAGCTTTCTTT. It yields the protein CSAPGRTEAFF.

This clonotype was observed at least ten times. J is TRBJ2-6 and V is TRBV28; 9 bases are a match to TRBD1. From germline, CDR1 is MDHEN and CDR2 SYDVKM. The CDR3 is 18 amino acids. V lost 3 bases to trimming and J lost 4 bases; unmatched junction nucleotides: 10. CDR3 in amino acids: CASSFVPGQGPGANVLTF. In nucleotides, the CDR3 is TGTGCCAGCAGTTTCGTCCCGGGACAGGGACCGGGGGCCAACGTCCTGACTTTC. Drawing the rest from reference TRBV28 and TRBJ2-6, the complete variable domain is DVKVTQSSRYLVKRTGEKVFLECVQDMDHENMFWYRQDPGLGLRLIYFSYDVKMKEKGDIPEGYSVSREKKERFSLILESASTNQTSMYLCASSFVPGQGPGANVLTFGAGSRLTVL.